There are a few counts of the clone carrying this T cell receptor beta chain. The antigen remains undetermined. V dropped 4 bases and J dropped 0; count of bases not matched to a gene: 7. The germline gives CDR1 LNHDA, CDR2 SQIVND (reference sequence). This CDR3 has 17 amino acids. Via the markers CD45RO/CCR7/CD25/CD127/CD95/CD27, stem cell-like memory, regulatory, central memory and naive CD4+ cells were sorted. Purity exceeding 95% was reached by all sorted populations. This specimen belongs to a study of beta chain features in type 1 diabetes. Study outcomes and limitations: Patients' naive, central memory and regulatory TCRB repertoires appeared more alike than those of healthy donors.

Isolated RNA was reverse transcribed in full, so expressed TCRB transcripts were sequenced. There were around 3.5 million reads on average in the naive, central memory and regulatory T cell samples. The assay was immunoSEQ multiplex PCR, and TCRdb's table has in-frame clones only and misses some. Altogether roughly 370,000 clones are present, around 13% being singletons, with the ten largest covering roughly 0.04%. The sequenced sample was naive CD4+ T cells from blood. This receptor was identified in a man under 40 in good health. The V and J genes are TRBV19 and TRBJ2-4; 9 nucleotides agree with TRBD2. The CDR3 loop reads CASSRRGRGLAKNIQYF. The DNA of the CDR3 is TGTGCCAGTAGTAGGCGCGGGAGGGGGCTAGCCAAAAACATTCAGTACTTC.